A single sample gave rise to the 5 T cell receptor beta chains below, sequenced in a study of T cell responses to AZD1222 COVID-19 vaccine. Only in-frame clones appear in the TCRdb table, and some are missing; sequencing was by immunoSEQ multiplex PCR. This table holds roughly 49,000 clones, about 91% found once. Material: peripheral blood, obtained 28 days after the second AZD1222 dose. Receptors originate from an adult who received the AZD1222 COVID-19 vaccine.

The rearrangement joins TRBV28 to TRBJ1-1, with 8 bases matching TRBD1. The CDR3 sequence is 15 residues long. V trimming: 4 bases; J trimming: 1 base; junction bases outside the gene matches: 5. Germline V gene data show CDR1 as MDHEN and CDR2 as SYDVKM. Here the CDR3 DNA reads TGTGCCAGCAGTTCGACAGGGGACTGGAACACTGAAGCTTTCTTT. Translation: CASSSTGDWNTEAFF. Complete variable domain (other parts from reference TRBV28 and TRBJ1-1): DVKVTQSSRYLVKRTGEKVFLECVQDMDHENMFWYRQDPGLGLRLIYFSYDVKMKEKGDIPEGYSVSREKKERFSLILESASTNQTSMYLCASSSTGDWNTEAFFGQGTRLTVV.

The chain employs TRBV6-1 and TRBJ2-3; D unclear. CDR3 length equals 16 residues. CDR1 is MNHNS, CDR2 SASEGT, per germline. V was cut by 3 bases and J by 0 bases, with 13 bases left in between. CDR3 sequence reads: CASSDVSSPSTDTQYF. Written as DNA, the CDR3 is TGTGCCAGCAGTGATGTCAGTAGTCCTAGCACAGATACGCAGTATTTT.

This chain joins TRBV15 and TRBJ1-5; no clear D. Germline values: CDR1 LNHNV, CDR2 YYDKDF (reference sequence). The CDR3 runs 14 residues. Deletions cut 0 bases from V and 3 bases from J, with 6 bases between. The CDR3 nucleotides are TGTGCCACCAGCAGAGACAGGTCCAATCAGCCCCAGCATTTT. Translated: CATSRDRSNQPQHF.

This clone was recorded once. This chain connects TRBV5-1 to TRBJ2-3, with 10 positions matching TRBD1. CDR1 is SGHRS and CDR2 is YFSETQ in the germline V gene. Trimming cost V 3 bases and J 4 bases; bases outside gene matches: 5. The CDR3 length is 15 residues. CDR3 bases: TGCGCCAGCAGCTCCCTGGGACAGGGGTCAGATACGCAGTATTTT. It specifies CASSSLGQGSDTQYF.

The rearrangement joins TRBV28 to TRBJ1-2; the D gene is possibly TRBD1 (6 bases). The germline gives CDR1 MDHEN, CDR2 SYDVKM. The V end lost 4 bases, the J end lost 8 bases, and 14 bases lay between the germline ends. The CDR3 covers 13 residues. DNA for the CDR3: TGTGCCAGCAGTTGGCCCGACAGGTTGGGCTACACCTTC. Protein sequence: CASSWPDRLGYTF.